This entry describes one TCR beta chain. The sample comes from a study of OX40 agonist ivuxolimab in advanced cancers. CDR1 and CDR2 from the germline V gene are MNHEY and SMNVEV (reference sequence). The CDR3 runs 14 residues. Trimming stripped 4 bases from V and 2 bases from J, with 11 bases between. Only in-frame clones appear in the TCRdb table, and some are missing; sequencing was by immunoSEQ multiplex PCR. The sample lists about 31,000 clones; about 89% were seen once. The starting material was CD4+ or CD8+ T cells sorted from blood, obtained in a trial of the OX40 agonist ivuxolimab. The rearrangement uses TRBV27 and TRBJ2-5; no firm D call. The sequence was collected from an adult with an advanced solid tumor such as melanoma, head and neck, liver or kidney cancer. The CDR3 is CASSSGPSQETQYF. The CDR3 nucleotides are TGTGCCAGCAGTTCCGGACCGTCTCAAGAGACCCAGTACTTC.